The T cell receptor (beta chain) described here comes from a study of blood T cell repertoires in COVID-19. Original analysis: By means of reference gene primer amplification, nucleated cell counts were estimated. Data came from immunoSEQ multiplex PCR; TCRdb stores just in-frame clones and leaves some out. The DNA was the basis for D and trimming; V, J and clone size are from that table. Of a few hundred thousand clones in the sample, approximately 82% are singletons; the top ten hold less than 6%. Germline CDR1 ENHRY, CDR2 SYGVKD. CDR3 length equals 13 residues. The V and J ends lost 2 bases and 4 bases respectively, with 8 bases between them.

This TCR was sampled from a man aged 60 to 69 who had recovered from COVID-19. The chain joins TRBV10-3 to TRBJ1-2; D is ambiguous. The sequencing input was peripheral blood. CDR3 amino acids: CAISEGEGYGYTF. As DNA, the CDR3 is TGTGCCATCAGTGAGGGAGAGGGCTATGGCTACACCTTC.